A selection of T cell receptor beta chains follows, all from one sample in a study of cytotoxic CD8 clonotypes in ibrutinib-treated CLL. Repertoires were generated with immunoSEQ multiplex PCR, while TCRdb's copy carries only in-frame clones and drops some. The table lists around 200,000 clones, nearly 80% of them singletons. This specimen was PBMCs, taken after 12 months of ibrutinib treatment. These receptors all come from a human donor with chronic lymphocytic leukemia. The CDR3 runs from the conserved cysteine through the conserved F or W. Fields, in order: D gene, V gene, clone size, J gene, CDR3 protein, CDR3 DNA. D genes are given only for firm matches. The listing skips clone size in some rows; elsewhere it reads once, few, many or a size class.

D: NA; V: TRBV5-4; size: NA; J: TRBJ1-2; CDR3: CASSLPARSYGYTF; DNA: TGTGCCAGCAGCTTACCTGCCCGGAGCTATGGCTACACCTTC
D: TRBD2; V: TRBV5-1; size: NA; J: TRBJ2-3; CDR3: CASSPQGLATDTQYF; DNA: TGCGCCAGCAGCCCTCAGGGACTAGCCACAGATACGCAGTATTTT
D: NA; V: TRBV12-5; size: NA; J: TRBJ1-3; CDR3: CASGLVSGLENTIYF; DNA: TGTGCTAGTGGTTTGGTGTCTGGGTTGGAAAACACCATATATTTT
D: TRBD2; V: TRBV4-1; size: NA; J: TRBJ2-3; CDR3: CASSQDFGGASDTQYF; DNA: TGCGCCAGCAGCCAAGATTTCGGGGGGGCCTCAGATACGCAGTATTTT
D: NA; V: TRBV18; size: NA; J: TRBJ2-7; CDR3: CASSPGQGLAYEQYF; DNA: TGTGCCAGCTCACCTGGTCAGGGTCTTGCCTACGAGCAGTACTTC
D: NA; V: TRBV7-9; size: NA; J: TRBJ1-2; CDR3: CASSFGTAANYGYTF; DNA: TGTGCCAGCAGCTTCGGTACGGCAGCTAACTATGGCTACACCTTC
D: NA; V: TRBV4-1; size: NA; J: TRBJ2-5; CDR3: CASSHPLVETQYF; DNA: TGCGCCAGCAGCCATCCACTCGTTGAGACCCAGTACTTC
D: NA; V: TRBV20-1; size: NA; J: TRBJ2-1; CDR3: CSARDIHEQFF; DNA: TGCAGTGCTAGAGATATCCATGAGCAGTTCTTC
D: NA; V: TRBV28; size: NA; J: TRBJ2-1; CDR3: CASSSTGSDNEQFF; DNA: TGTGCCAGCAGTTCTACAGGGTCGGACAATGAGCAGTTCTTC
D: NA; V: TRBV30; size: NA; J: TRBJ1-5; CDR3: CAWSVTDNQPQHF; DNA: TGTGCCTGGAGTGTAACAGATAATCAGCCCCAGCATTTT
D: NA; V: TRBV6-5; size: once; J: TRBJ2-7; CDR3: CASSGSYRSYEQYF; DNA: TGTGCCAGCAGTGGGAGTTACCGTTCCTACGAGCAGTACTTC
D: NA; V: TRBV9; size: NA; J: TRBJ2-7; CDR3: CASALGPAGGEQYF; DNA: TGTGCCAGCGCCTTGGGACCAGCTGGGGGCGAGCAGTACTTC
D: TRBD2; V: TRBV29-1; size: NA; J: TRBJ2-1; CDR3: CSVDRLAGVGEQFF; DNA: TGCAGCGTTGACCGGCTAGCGGGAGTTGGCGAGCAGTTCTTC
D: NA; V: TRBV11-2; size: once; J: TRBJ1-5; CDR3: CASSLERTPGANQPQHF; DNA: TGTGCCAGCAGCTTAGAACGAACCCCGGGAGCTAATCAGCCCCAGCATTTT
D: TRBD2; V: TRBV2; size: few; J: TRBJ2-3; CDR3: CASSAMGGGADTQYF; DNA: TGTGCCAGCAGTGCGATGGGCGGGGGGGCTGATACGCAGTATTTT
D: NA; V: TRBV19; size: NA; J: TRBJ2-2; CDR3: CASSMRNSYTGELFF; DNA: TGTGCCAGTAGTATGCGGAACAGCTACACCGGGGAGCTGTTTTTT
D: NA; V: TRBV15; size: NA; J: TRBJ2-5; CDR3: CATTPGTLQETQYF; DNA: TGTGCCACTACACCCGGGACCCTACAAGAGACCCAGTACTTC
D: NA; V: TRBV7-9; size: NA; J: TRBJ2-7; CDR3: CANEPGRPYEQYF; DNA: TGTGCCAACGAACCGGGACGGCCCTACGAGCAGTACTTC
D: NA; V: TRBV5-1; size: NA; J: TRBJ2-7; CDR3: CASSGTLHYEQYF; DNA: TGCGCCAGCAGCGGGACACTACACTACGAGCAGTACTTC
D: NA; V: TRBV28; size: once; J: TRBJ2-3; CDR3: CASSSASRGAQDSSTDTQYF; DNA: TGTGCCAGCAGTTCCGCCTCCCGGGGGGCGCAGGATTCGTCTACAGATACGCAGTATTTT
D: NA; V: TRBV9; size: NA; J: TRBJ2-5; CDR3: CASSAGSGFPETQYF; DNA: TGTGCCAGCAGTGCCGGGTCGGGCTTCCCCGAGACCCAGTACTTC
D: TRBD1; V: TRBV6-5; size: NA; J: TRBJ2-7; CDR3: CATGTGINEQYF; DNA: TGTGCCACTGGGACAGGGATTAACGAGCAGTACTTC
D: NA; V: TRBV7-9; size: NA; J: TRBJ1-5; CDR3: CASSQGGSNQPQHF; DNA: TGTGCCAGCAGCCAAGGGGGTAGCAATCAGCCCCAGCATTTT
D: NA; V: TRBV6-5; size: once; J: TRBJ2-5; CDR3: CASKGTGVETQYF; DNA: TGTGCCAGCAAGGGGACGGGAGTGGAGACCCAGTACTTC
D: NA; V: TRBV19; size: NA; J: TRBJ1-2; CDR3: CASSVSNNYGYTF; DNA: TGTGCCAGTAGTGTCAGTAATAACTATGGCTACACCTTC
D: NA; V: TRBV18; size: NA; J: TRBJ1-3; CDR3: CASSPPRTWQGGSGNTIYF; DNA: TGTGCCAGCTCACCACCGCGTACATGGCAAGGGGGTTCTGGAAACACCATATATTTT